This TCR beta chain came from a study of T cells and Merkel cell carcinoma outcomes (dated by TCRdb to the early 2020s). Background on the whole study: The tumor T-cell repertoire, together with T-cell density, was examined as a predictor of clinical outcome in patients with Merkel cell carcinoma. Broad study findings and their caveats: The combination of T-cell repertoire features and T-cell density was reported to predict clinical outcomes in patients with Merkel cell carcinoma.

This clone was seen just once. Its antigen is unknown. No base quality information exists; no much larger clone differs at one position. The CDR3 starts with the cysteine, ends with the phenylalanine, and has 14 residues. The DNA shown is the 42-base CDR3, in frame from base 1. Unmatched junction bases come to 7, with V trimmed by 1 base and J by 8 bases. Taken from the germline V gene (reference sequence), the CDR1 and CDR2 loops are LNHDA and SQIVND. Receptor libraries were prepared by the immunoSEQ multiplex PCR assay. Here the immuneACCESS table is served through TCRdb, limited to in-frame sequences with V and J called. Missing clones are a known gap in these copies; in checked studies unresolved V genes cover under half, and the rest lacks a known reason. Across this sample there are over 450 clones, with about 90% seen only once. The ten largest account for around 12% of the sample. Samples were obtained from patients with Merkel cell carcinoma.

This receptor was obtained from a human donor with Merkel cell carcinoma. The sequenced material came from tumor tissue from Merkel cell carcinoma. The rearrangement joined TRBV19 to TRBJ1-1, with TRBD1 identical over 7 junction bases. The CDR3 here reads CASSIGGTVGEAFF. The DNA is TGTGCCAGTAGTATAGGAGGGACAGTTGGGGAAGCTTTCTTT.